This T cell receptor beta chain was documented in a study of blood T cells in healthy people across ages. A second PCR, run for roughly 7 to 12 cycles, used a sample-barcoded 5' primer plus a J-beta primer mix. Unique molecular identifiers of 12 random nucleotides labeled each cDNA. Each CDR3 protein gets one entry after TCRdb re-called the 5' RACE reads with MiXCR. This table has fewer than 750,000 distinct CDR3 sequences, about 45% appearing once. Total RNA, at least 5 micrograms per sample, came from PBMCs. Study findings and constraints: Aged donors had fewer naive CD4+ cells and lower diversity than long-lived donors. Older age went with lower TCR beta diversity per million T cells, in a roughly linear way.

This clonotype was found a few times. Its specificity is unknown. Germline V gene sequence: CDR1 DFQATT, CDR2 SNEGSKA (reference sequence). The V gene end was trimmed by 5 bases and the J gene end by 6 bases; junction bases not matched to a gene: 14. The CDR3 totals 15 residues. Sample: blood. The genes are TRBV20-1 and TRBJ2-7, with 9 bases that match TRBD1. This TCR was sampled from a man older than 75 in good health. This chain's CDR3 is CSASISGQGLGEQYF. CDR3 coding DNA: TGCAGTGCTTCCATCTCGGGACAGGGTTTAGGCGAGCAGTACTTC.